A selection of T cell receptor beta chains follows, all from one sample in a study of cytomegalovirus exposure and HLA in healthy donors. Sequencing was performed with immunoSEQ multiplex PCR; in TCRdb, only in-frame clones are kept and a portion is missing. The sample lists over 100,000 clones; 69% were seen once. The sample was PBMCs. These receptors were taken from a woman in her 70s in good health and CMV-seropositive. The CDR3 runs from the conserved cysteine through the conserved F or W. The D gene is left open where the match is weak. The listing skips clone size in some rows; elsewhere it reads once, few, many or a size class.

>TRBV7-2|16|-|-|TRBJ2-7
TGTGCCAGCAGCTCGGGGACAGGCGGGGGATCCTACGAGCAGTACTTC
CASSSGTGGGSYEQYF
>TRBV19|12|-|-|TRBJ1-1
TGTGCCAGTAATCAGGGGAACACTGAAGCTTTCTTT
CASNQGNTEAFF
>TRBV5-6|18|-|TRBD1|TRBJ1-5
TGTGCCAGCAGGCGCTCCAGGGGGCGTGACAGGGTTAATCAGCCCCAGCATTTT
CASRRSRGRDRVNQPQHF
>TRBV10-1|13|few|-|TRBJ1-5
TGCGCCAGCAGTGAGTCCGCGAATCAGCCCCAGCATTTT
CASSESANQPQHF
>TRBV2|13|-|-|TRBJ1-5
TGTGCCAGCAGTGAGGTTTTAGCTCAGCCCCAGCATTTT
CASSEVLAQPQHF
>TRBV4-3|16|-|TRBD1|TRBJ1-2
TGCGCCAGCAGCCAAGTAACAGGGGGACAGAACTATGGCTACACCTTC
CASSQVTGGQNYGYTF
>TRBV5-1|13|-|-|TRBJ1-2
TGCGCCAGCAGCTTGGGTTCCTCTATGGGCTACACCTTC
CASSLGSSMGYTF
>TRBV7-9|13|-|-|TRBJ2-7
TGTGCCAGCAGCCCGCGGGAACCCTACGAGCAGTACTTC
CASSPREPYEQYF
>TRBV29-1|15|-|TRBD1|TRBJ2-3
TGCAGCGTTGCCAGGACAGGTTCCGGCACAGATACGCAGTATTTT
CSVARTGSGTDTQYF
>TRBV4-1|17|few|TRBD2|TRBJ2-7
TGCGCCAGCAGCACGAGCGGGGGGCCTCTCTCCTCCTACGAGCAGTACTTC
CASSTSGGPLSSYEQYF
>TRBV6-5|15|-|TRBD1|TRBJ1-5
TGTGCCAGCAGTAGTACCTGGACAGGCTATCAGCCCCAGCATTTT
CASSSTWTGYQPQHF
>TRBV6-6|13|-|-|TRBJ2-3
TGTGCCAGCAGCCCCCCTACTACAGATACGCAGTATTTT
CASSPPTTDTQYF
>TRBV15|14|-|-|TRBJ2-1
TGTGCCACCAGCAGAGATACTTCTGCGAGTGAGCAGTTCTTC
CATSRDTSASEQFF
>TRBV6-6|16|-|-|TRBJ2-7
TGTGCCAGCAGGTCAACGGAGGGCGGGGTGGCCTACGAGCAGTACTTC
CASRSTEGGVAYEQYF
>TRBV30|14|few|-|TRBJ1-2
TGTGCCTGGAGGGCACAGGTTGCAAACTATGGCTACACCTTC
CAWRAQVANYGYTF
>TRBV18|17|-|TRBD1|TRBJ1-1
TGTGCCAGCTCATCTCTCGATACCGGACAGGGCAACACTGAAGCTTTCTTT
CASSSLDTGQGNTEAFF
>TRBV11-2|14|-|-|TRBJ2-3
TGTGCCAGCAGCTTAGTTCTACCCACAGATACGCAGTATTTT
CASSLVLPTDTQYF
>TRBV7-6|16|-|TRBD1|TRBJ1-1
TGTGCCAGCAGCCCAAGACAGGGGCTGATGAACACTGAAGCTTTCTTT
CASSPRQGLMNTEAFF
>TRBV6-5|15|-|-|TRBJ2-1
TGTGCCAGCAGTTACAAGTATAGCTCCTACAATGAGCAGTTCTTC
CASSYKYSSYNEQFF
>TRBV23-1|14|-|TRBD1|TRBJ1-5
TGCGCCAGCAGTCAGAGACAGGGAGGACAGCCCCAGCATTTT
CASSQRQGGQPQHF
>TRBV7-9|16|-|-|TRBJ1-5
TGTGCCAGCAGCTTAGAAGGGGGACAAGCCTATCAGCCCCAGCATTTT
CASSLEGGQAYQPQHF
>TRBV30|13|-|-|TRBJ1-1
TGTGCCTGGAGTGTGAAGGGGGACACTGAAGCTTTCTTT
CAWSVKGDTEAFF
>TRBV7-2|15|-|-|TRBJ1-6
TGTGCCAGCAGCTTAGTCGGTCAGGGTCGGTCACCCCTCCACTTT
CASSLVGQGRSPLHF
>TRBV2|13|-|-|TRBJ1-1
TGTGCCAGCTCCCGGGACACTGTCACTGAAGCTTTCTTT
CASSRDTVTEAFF
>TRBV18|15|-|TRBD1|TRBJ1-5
TGTGCCAGCTCACCAACGGGACAGTATATAACACCCCAGCATTTT
CASSPTGQYITPQHF
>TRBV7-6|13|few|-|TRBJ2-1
TGTGCCAGCAGCCCGACATCTTACAATGAGCAGTTCTTC
CASSPTSYNEQFF
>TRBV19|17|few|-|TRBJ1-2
TGTGCCAGTAGTATACCTGAGGAGGGGTTCACTAACTATGGCTACACCTTC
CASSIPEEGFTNYGYTF
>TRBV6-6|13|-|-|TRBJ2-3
TGTGCCATCCGGGATCCGGGGGCAGATACGCAGTATTTT
CAIRDPGADTQYF
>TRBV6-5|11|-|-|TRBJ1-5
TGTGCCAGCGGTTTTGGCCAGCCCCAGCATTTT
CASGFGQPQHF
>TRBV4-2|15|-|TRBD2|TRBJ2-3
TGTGCCAGCAGCCAAGATCGGGGGGGTACAGATACGCAGTATTTT
CASSQDRGGTDTQYF
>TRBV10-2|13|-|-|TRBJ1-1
TGCGCCAGCGTAAGACAGAGGAACACTGAAGCTTTCTTT
CASVRQRNTEAFF
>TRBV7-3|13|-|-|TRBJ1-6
TGTGCCAGCAGCTTAAAGGGTGGGAGACCCCTCCACTTT
CASSLKGGRPLHF
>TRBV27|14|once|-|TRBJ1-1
TGTGCCAGCAGTCCCCCGGGGGGTTACACTGAAGCTTTCTTT
CASSPPGGYTEAFF
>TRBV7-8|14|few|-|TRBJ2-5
TGTGCCAGCAGCGCCATAGGGGTCCAAGAGACCCAGTACTTC
CASSAIGVQETQYF
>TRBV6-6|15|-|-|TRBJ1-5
TGTGCCAGCAGCCCCGTGGGGGGTGGCAATCAGCCCCAGCATTTT
CASSPVGGGNQPQHF
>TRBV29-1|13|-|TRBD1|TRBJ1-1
TGCAGCGTTGCTACAGGGGGGGACACTGAAGCTTTCTTT
CSVATGGDTEAFF
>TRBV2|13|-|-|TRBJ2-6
TGTGCCAGGAGGAGCTCTGGGGCCAACGTCCTGACTTTC
CARRSSGANVLTF
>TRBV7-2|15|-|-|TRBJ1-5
TGTGCCAGCAGCTTAGCAGGGAGGGGCAATCAGCCCCAGCATTTT
CASSLAGRGNQPQHF